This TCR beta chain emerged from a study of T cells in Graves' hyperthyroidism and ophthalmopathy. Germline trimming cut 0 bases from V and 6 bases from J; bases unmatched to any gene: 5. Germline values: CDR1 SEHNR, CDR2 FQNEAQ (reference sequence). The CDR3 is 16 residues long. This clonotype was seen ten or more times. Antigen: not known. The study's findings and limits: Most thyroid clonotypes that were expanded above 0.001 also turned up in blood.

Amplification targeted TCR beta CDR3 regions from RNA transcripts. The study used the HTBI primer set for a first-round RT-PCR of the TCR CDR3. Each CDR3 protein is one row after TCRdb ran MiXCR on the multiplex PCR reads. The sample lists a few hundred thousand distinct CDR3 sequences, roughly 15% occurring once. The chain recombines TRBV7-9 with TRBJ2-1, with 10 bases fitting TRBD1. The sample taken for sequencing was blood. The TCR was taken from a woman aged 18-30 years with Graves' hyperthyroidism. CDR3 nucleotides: TGTGCCAGCAGCTTAGCCGGGACAGGGGTCGGCAATGAGCAGTTCTTC. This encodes CASSLAGTGVGNEQFF. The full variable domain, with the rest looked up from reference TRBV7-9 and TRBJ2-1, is DTGVSQNPRHKITKRGQNVTFRCDPISEHNRLYWYRQTLGQGPEFLTYFQNEAQLEKSRLLSDRFSAERPKGSFSTLEIQRTEQGDSAMYLCASSLAGTGVGNEQFFGPGTRLTVL.